The next 28 T cell receptor beta chains were all read from a single sample in a study of response to subunit inactivated influenza vaccine. TCRdb used MiXCR to reprocess the RT-PCR reads, holding one entry per CDR3 protein. The sample records roughly 780,000 distinct CDR3 sequences, roughly 20% being singletons. This material consisted of PBMCs from blood, taken 4 to 6 days after vaccination. The receptors here all came from a man between 50 and 59 years old who received an inactivated influenza vaccine.

The chain has TRBV5-1 and TRBJ1-4, with 7 bases identical to TRBD1. The ends lost 4 bases at V and 8 bases at J; junction bases unmatched: 11. CDR3 size: 15 residues. The germline V gene has CDR1 SGHRS and CDR2 YFSETQ. The CDR3 region is CASSATGSWEEKLFF. For the CDR3, the DNA is TGCGCCAGCAGCGCGACAGGGAGTTGGGAAGAAAAACTGTTTTTT.

This clonotype has only a few counts. This chain uses TRBV9 with TRBJ2-2; 7 nucleotides match TRBD1. Per germline, CDR1 SGDLS and CDR2 YYNGEE. V gave up 7 bases and J gave up 5 bases; unmatched junction bases: 5. There are 13 residues in the CDR3. CDR3 nucleotides: TGTGCCAGCTCTACAGGGGCGACCGGGGAGCTGTTTTTT. Encoded protein: CASSTGATGELFF.

As to this clonotype: The junction does not match germline at one end; this may be a read error. V usage is TRBV27 and J usage is TRBJ2-4; the match to TRBD1 covers 8 bases. The CDR3 consists of 10 residues. Germline V lookup: CDR1 MNHEY, CDR2 SMNVEV (reference sequence). The CDR3 is CASTRDRRNF. In DNA, the CDR3 is TGTGCCAGCACGCGGGACAGGCGAAACTTC.

The chain employs TRBV5-5 and TRBJ2-1; D perhaps matches TRBD2 (6 bases). The CDR3 covers 15 residues. Trimming took 1 base from V and 9 from J, leaving 17 bases between them. Germline assignment: CDR1 SGHKS and CDR2 YYEKEE (reference sequence). The CDR3 nucleotides are TGTGCCAGCAGCTTGACATGGACGGGAGCTGTTGAGCAGTTCTTC. This translates into CASSLTWTGAVEQFF. Supplemented by reference TRBV5-5 and TRBJ2-1, the full variable domain reads DAGVTQSPTHLIKTRGQQVTLRCSPISGHKSVSWYQQVLGQGPQFIFQYYEKEERGRGNFPDRFSARQFPNYSSELNVNALLLGDSALYLCASSLTWTGAVEQFFGPGTRLTVL.

The chain links TRBV5-1 to TRBJ2-7, with 7 bases identical to TRBD1. The CDR3 covers 13 residues. V dropped 4 bases and J dropped 5; count of bases not matched to a gene: 6. In germline, CDR1 is SGHRS, CDR2 YFSETQ. CDR3 protein: CASSQQGSHEQYF. CDR3 nucleotide sequence: TGCGCCAGCAGCCAACAGGGGTCCCACGAGCAGTACTTC. The variable domain in full, with the rest retrieved from reference TRBV5-1 and TRBJ2-7, is KAGVTQTPRYLIKTRGQQVTLSCSPISGHRSVSWYQQTPGQGLQFLFEYFSETQRNKGNFPGRFSGRQFSNSRSEMNVSTLELGDSALYLCASSQQGSHEQYFGPGTRLTVT.

This clonotype was seen just once. This sequence joins TRBV14 and TRBJ2-3; no clear D. Germline-derived CDR1 and CDR2 are SGHDN and FVKESK. The V end lost 0 bases, the J end lost 5 bases, and 15 bases lay between the germline ends. This CDR3 has 16 residues. This CDR3 reads CASSQDLVGVGDTQYF. The CDR3 DNA sequence: TGTGCCAGCAGCCAAGACCTCGTTGGAGTTGGAGATACGCAGTATTTT. The full variable domain, completed using reference TRBV14 and TRBJ2-3, is EAGVTQFPSHSVIEKGQTVTLRCDPISGHDNLYWYRRVMGKEIKFLLHFVKESKQDESGMPNNRFLAERTGGTYSTLKVQPAELEDSGVYFCASSQDLVGVGDTQYFGPGTRLTVL.

The chain combines TRBV12-3 or TRBV12-4 with TRBJ2-3; 9 bases match TRBD1. This CDR3 region has 15 residues. V dropped 4 bases and J dropped 3; count of bases not matched to a gene: 5. The CDR3 reads CASSSHRGRTDTQYF. Here the CDR3 DNA reads TGTGCCAGCAGTTCCCACAGGGGGCGGACAGATACGCAGTATTTT.

V and J are TRBV4-3 and TRBJ2-7, with TRBD1 matching 8 bases. This CDR3 region has 16 residues. V shed 0 bases, J shed 3 bases, and the junction held 7 bases outside the gene matches. Germline assignment: CDR1 LGHNA and CDR2 YSLEER. Here the CDR3 DNA reads TGCGCCAGCAGCCAAGATCCCACCGGGACAGGCTACGAGCAGTACTTC. This codes for CASSQDPTGTGYEQYF.

The V gene is TRBV14, the J gene TRBJ2-5; perhaps TRBD1 as D (5 bases). Trimming stripped 4 bases from V and 5 bases from J, with 11 bases between. Germline CDR1 SGHDN, CDR2 FVKESK. The CDR3 is 13 amino acids. The CDR3 here is CASSRMQGETQYF. As DNA, the CDR3 is TGTGCCAGCAGCCGGATGCAGGGTGAGACCCAGTACTTC.

This clonotype has only a few counts. The gene calls are TRBV5-1 and TRBJ2-3; 9 nucleotides align to TRBD2. The CDR3 is 15 amino acids. With V trimmed by 5 bases and J by 5 bases, 9 bases remained unmatched. The germline V gene encodes CDR1 SGHRS and CDR2 YFSETQ. CDR3 bases: TGCGCCAGCAGTCCTAGCGGGACCATAGGAGATACGCAGTATTTT. The encoded protein is CASSPSGTIGDTQYF.

This clonotype was recorded many times. V usage is TRBV5-6 and J usage is TRBJ1-2; TRBD1 aligns across 8 bases. The V gene's germline CDR1 is SGHDT and CDR2 YYEEEE. The CDR3 is made up of 14 amino acids. Trimming took 5 bases from V and 0 from J; bases not matched to a gene: 3. CDR3 residues: CASRGQVANYGYTF. CDR3 nucleotide sequence: TGTGCCAGCAGGGGACAGGTCGCTAACTATGGCTACACCTTC.

This clonotype was counted ten times or more. An end of the junction differs from the germline gene, which may be a read error. The chain links TRBV7-2 to TRBJ2-7; tentative D call: TRBD2 (5 bases). CDR3 length: 14 residues. The germline CDR1 and CDR2 sequences are SGHTA and FQGNSA. CDR3 in amino acids: CASSLALASYEQYF. The CDR3 nucleotides read TGTGCCAGCAGCCTAGCCCTGGCCTCCTACGAGCAGTACTTC.

This clonotype was counted only a few times. The genes are TRBV4-3 and TRBJ2-7, with D possibly matching TRBD2 (6 bases). V was shortened by 0 bases and J by 7 bases, with 19 bases between the two germline ends. Germline lookup yields CDR1 LGHNA and CDR2 YSLEER. The CDR3 is 16 residues long. CDR3 nucleotide sequence: TGCGCCAGCAGCCAAGATTGGAGGGTCCGTCGGGGGGAGCAGTACTTC. It encodes CASSQDWRVRRGEQYF.

V and J are TRBV5-4 and TRBJ2-7; 8 bases are a match to TRBD1. The CDR3 totals 14 residues. Germline V gene data show CDR1 as SGHNT and CDR2 as YYREEE (reference sequence). Losses at the gene ends were 4 bases for V and 7 bases for J; bases not matched to a gene: 10. CDR3 sequence reads: CASSRQGPLREQYF. The CDR3, as DNA: TGTGCCAGCAGCAGACAGGGGCCGCTACGAGAGCAGTACTTC.

In this sample, this clonotype turned up many times. The CDR3: CASKRRSSYEQYF. The CDR3 DNA follows: TGTGCCAGCAAGCGCAGGTCCTCCTACGAGCAGTACTTC. J is TRBJ2-7 and V is TRBV27; no clear D. The germline V gene encodes CDR1 MNHEY and CDR2 SMNVEV (reference sequence). This CDR3 is built from 13 residues. Trimming removed 7 bases from V and 0 bases from J, with 10 bases in between.

The table lists this clonotype with many counts. The chain has TRBV7-8 and TRBJ2-3; D uncertain. The germline V gene has CDR1 SGHVS and CDR2 FQNEAQ. V was pared by 1 base and J by 1 base, with 15 bases between. The CDR3 is 17 residues long. CDR3 amino acids: CASSLGWAVQGTDTQYF. The CDR3 DNA reads TGTGCCAGCAGCTTAGGGTGGGCCGTACAAGGCACAGATACGCAGTATTTT. Full variable domain (remainder filled in from reference TRBV7-8 and TRBJ2-3): GAGVSQSPRYKVAKRGQDVALRCDPISGHVSLFWYQQALGQGPEFLTYFQNEAQLDKSGLPSDRFFAERPEGSVSTLKIQRTQQEDSAVYLCASSLGWAVQGTDTQYFGPGTRLTVL.

V and J are TRBV7-2 and TRBJ2-5, with D possibly being TRBD2 (6 bases). The CDR3 covers 14 residues. Germline V gene sequence: CDR1 SGHTA, CDR2 FQGNSA. V was pared by 2 bases and J by 1 base, with 8 bases between. The CDR3 is CASSLFGGQETQYF. The CDR3 region has the DNA TGTGCCAGCAGCTTATTCGGGGGCCAAGAGACCCAGTACTTC.

V gene TRBV10-1 combines with J gene TRBJ1-5; D is possibly TRBD1 (5 bases). This CDR3 has 19 amino acids. Trimming stripped 6 bases from V and 2 bases from J, with 26 bases between. CDR1 and CDR2 from the germline V gene are WNHNN and SYGVQD (reference sequence). The chain's CDR3 is CASSRSSRVRVLGNQPQHF. CDR3 nucleotides: TGCGCCAGCAGCAGATCCTCCCGGGTCAGGGTTTTGGGCAATCAGCCCCAGCATTTT.

This rearrangement joins TRBV3-1 to TRBJ2-5, with 10 bases fitting TRBD2. The CDR3 sequence is 15 residues long. The germline gives CDR1 LGHDT, CDR2 YNNKEL (reference sequence). The V gene end was trimmed by 3 bases and the J gene end by 6 bases; junction bases not matched to a gene: 7. CDR3 in amino acids: CASSHIAGGPKTQYF. The CDR3 DNA follows: TGTGCCAGCAGCCATATAGCGGGGGGCCCAAAGACCCAGTACTTC.

As concerns this clonotype: One end of the junction does not line up with germline, which may come from a read error. The chain recombines TRBV12-3 or TRBV12-4 with TRBJ1-1, with 11 bases matching TRBD1. CDR3 length equals 17 residues. The CDR3 region is CASSVAGTGGRNTEAFF. DNA for the CDR3: TGTGCCAGCAGTGTAGCCGGGACAGGGGGTCGCAACACTGAAGCTTTCTTT.

There are a few counts of this clonotype. J is TRBJ2-7 and V is TRBV20-1, with D possibly TRBD1 on 6 matching bases. This CDR3 region has 12 residues. Germline V gene sequence: CDR1 DFQATT, CDR2 SNEGSKA (reference sequence). CDR3 DNA sequence: TGCAGGCCGGGACAATCTGATCTCGAGCAGTACTTC. Encoded protein: CRPGQSDLEQYF.

This clonotype was observed many times. This chain links TRBV20-1 with TRBJ2-1; D is possibly TRBD2 (5 bases). Trimming shortened V by 6 bases and J by 4 bases, and 10 bases separated the two germline ends. The CDR3 covers 12 residues. CDR1 and CDR2 (germline): DFQATT, SNEGSKA (reference sequence). CDR3 protein: CSASTRYNEQFF. CDR3 sequence (DNA): TGCAGTGCCAGCACTAGGTACAATGAGCAGTTCTTC.

This clonotype was recorded many times. The rearrangement uses TRBV20-1 and TRBJ2-1; 7 nucleotides align to TRBD2. In germline, CDR1 is DFQATT, CDR2 SNEGSKA (reference sequence). After removal of 6 bases from V and 3 bases from J, the junction contained 14 bases not matched to a gene. This CDR3 is 16 amino acids long. CDR3 in amino acids: CSAKLLDERGYNEQFF. As DNA, the CDR3 is TGCAGTGCCAAGCTGTTGGATGAGCGGGGCTACAATGAGCAGTTCTTC.

This clonotype appeared a single time. J is TRBJ2-3 and V is TRBV11-2; 8 bases are shared with TRBD2. Germline CDR1 and CDR2: SGHAT and FQNNGV. V shed 4 bases and J 3 bases; nucleotides not matched to a gene: 12. This CDR3 spans 17 amino acids. The CDR3 nucleotides are TGTGCCAGCAGCTCCGCAGCGGGAGTCTGGGAAACAGATACGCAGTATTTT. Protein: CASSSAAGVWETDTQYF.

This clonotype turned up a few times. This chain uses TRBV10-3 with TRBJ1-4; D gene unclear. The CDR3 is 14 residues long. Looked up from germline, CDR1 is ENHRY and CDR2 is SYGVKD. The ends were cut back, 3 bases at V and 7 bases at J, with 12 bases in the middle. As DNA, the CDR3 is TGTGCCATCAGTGAAGGTCAGGCTACTGAAAAACTGTTTTTT. Amino acid sequence: CAISEGQATEKLFF.

This clonotype turned up a few times. The chain recombines TRBV2 with TRBJ2-7; TRBD2 matches 10 bases. V was clipped by 5 bases and J by 3 bases; unmatched bases: 7. Germline CDR1 and CDR2: SNHLY and FYNNEI. The length of the CDR3 is 15 residues. CDR3 in DNA: TGTGCCAGCAGTCCTATAGCGGGAGGAGTCTACGAGCAGTACTTC. As protein: CASSPIAGGVYEQYF.

V and J are TRBV4-1 and TRBJ2-1; D call uncertain. This CDR3 contains 14 residues. V was trimmed by 0 bases and J by 10 bases, leaving 13 bases between them. The germline gives CDR1 MGHRA, CDR2 YSYEKL. Here the CDR3 DNA reads TGCGCCAGCAGCCAAGAATGGGCCCAACGGGAGCAGTTCTTC. Residues: CASSQEWAQREQFF.

The rearrangement uses TRBV29-1 and TRBJ2-6, with no clear D. This CDR3 comprises 13 residues. Trimming took off 2 bases at V and 3 bases at J, with 5 bases between the two ends. Germline loops: CDR1 SQVTM, CDR2 ANQGSEA. The DNA of the CDR3 is TGCAGCGTTGAACTAGGTGGGGCCAACGTCCTGACTTTC. It codes for CSVELGGANVLTF.